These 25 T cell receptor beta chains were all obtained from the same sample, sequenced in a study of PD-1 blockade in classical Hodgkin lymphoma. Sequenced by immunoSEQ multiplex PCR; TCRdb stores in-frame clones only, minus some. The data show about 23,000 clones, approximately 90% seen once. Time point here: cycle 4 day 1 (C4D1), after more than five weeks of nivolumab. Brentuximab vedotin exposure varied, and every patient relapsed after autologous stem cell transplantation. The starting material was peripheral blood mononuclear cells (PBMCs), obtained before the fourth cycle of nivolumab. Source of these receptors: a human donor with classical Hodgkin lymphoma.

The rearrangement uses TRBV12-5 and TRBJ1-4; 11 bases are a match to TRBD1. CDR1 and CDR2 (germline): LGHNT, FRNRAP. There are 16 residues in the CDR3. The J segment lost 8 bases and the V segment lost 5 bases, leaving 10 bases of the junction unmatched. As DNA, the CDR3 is TGTGCTAGTGGTGCCCGACGGGACAGGGGGGACGAAAAACTGTTTTTT. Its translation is CASGARRDRGDEKLFF. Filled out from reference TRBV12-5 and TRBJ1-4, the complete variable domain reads DARVTQTPRHKVTEMGQEVTMRCQPILGHNTVFWYRQTMMQGLELLAYFRNRAPLDDSGMPKDRFSAEMPDATLATLKIQPSEPRDSAVYFCASGARRDRGDEKLFFGSGTQLSVL.

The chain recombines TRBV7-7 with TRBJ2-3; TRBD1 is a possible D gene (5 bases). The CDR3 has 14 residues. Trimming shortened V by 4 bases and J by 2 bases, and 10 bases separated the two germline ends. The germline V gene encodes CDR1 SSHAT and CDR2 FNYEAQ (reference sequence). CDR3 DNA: TGTGCCAGCAGCTCCGACAGTTACACAGATACGCAGTATTTT. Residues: CASSSDSYTDTQYF.

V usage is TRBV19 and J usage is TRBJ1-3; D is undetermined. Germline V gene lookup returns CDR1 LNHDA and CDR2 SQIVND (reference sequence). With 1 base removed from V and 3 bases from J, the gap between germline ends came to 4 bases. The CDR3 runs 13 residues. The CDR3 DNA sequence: TGTGCCAGTAGTATAGGCATTGGAAACACCATATATTTT. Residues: CASSIGIGNTIYF.

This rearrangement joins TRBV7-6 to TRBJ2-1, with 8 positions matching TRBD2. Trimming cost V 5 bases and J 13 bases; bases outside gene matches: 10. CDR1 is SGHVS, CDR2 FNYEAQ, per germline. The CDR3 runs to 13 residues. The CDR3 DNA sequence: TGTGCCAGCAGCGATCCCGGGGGGGCCTATCAGTTCTTC. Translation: CASSDPGGAYQFF.

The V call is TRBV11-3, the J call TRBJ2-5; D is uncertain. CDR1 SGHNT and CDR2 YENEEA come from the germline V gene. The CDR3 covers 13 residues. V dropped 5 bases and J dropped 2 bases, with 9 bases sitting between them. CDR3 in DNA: TGTGCCAGCAGCCCTAGTGGACAAGAGACCCAGTACTTC. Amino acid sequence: CASSPSGQETQYF.

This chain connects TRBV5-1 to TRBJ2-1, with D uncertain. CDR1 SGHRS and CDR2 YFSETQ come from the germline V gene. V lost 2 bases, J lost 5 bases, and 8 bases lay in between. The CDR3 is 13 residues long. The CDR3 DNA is TGCGCCAGCAGCTTTAACGTCGACAATGAGCAGTTCTTC. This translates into CASSFNVDNEQFF.

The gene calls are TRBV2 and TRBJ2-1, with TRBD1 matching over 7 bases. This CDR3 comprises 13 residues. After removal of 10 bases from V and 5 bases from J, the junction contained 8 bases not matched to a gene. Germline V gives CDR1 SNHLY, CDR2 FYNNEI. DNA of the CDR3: TGTGCCACCCAACGGGACAGAAACAATGAGCAGTTCTTC. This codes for CATQRDRNNEQFF.

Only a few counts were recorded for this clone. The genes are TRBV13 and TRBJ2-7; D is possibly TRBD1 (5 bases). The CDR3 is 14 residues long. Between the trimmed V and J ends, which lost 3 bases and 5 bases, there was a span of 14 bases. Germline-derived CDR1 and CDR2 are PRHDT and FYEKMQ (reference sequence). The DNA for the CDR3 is TGTGCCAGCAGCTTTCCCACCTCCAGGGACGAGCAGTACTTC. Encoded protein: CASSFPTSRDEQYF.

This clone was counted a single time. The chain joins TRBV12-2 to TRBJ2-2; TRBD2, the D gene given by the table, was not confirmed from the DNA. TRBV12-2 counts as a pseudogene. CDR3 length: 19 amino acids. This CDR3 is CASRWQPGLAGGRTGELFF. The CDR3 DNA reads TGTGCAAGTCGCTGGCAACCGGGACTAGCGGGAGGAAGAACCGGGGAGCTGTTTTTT.

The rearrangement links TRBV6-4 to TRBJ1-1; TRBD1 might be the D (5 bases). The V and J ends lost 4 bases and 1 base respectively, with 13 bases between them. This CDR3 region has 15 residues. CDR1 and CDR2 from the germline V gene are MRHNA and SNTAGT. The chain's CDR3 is CASSVGPGWNTEAFF. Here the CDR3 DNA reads TGTGCCAGCAGTGTCGGGCCAGGGTGGAACACTGAAGCTTTCTTT.

CDR3 sequence: CASSMWGDSNQPQHF. DNA for the CDR3: TGTGCCAGTAGTATGTGGGGGGATAGCAATCAGCCCCAGCATTTT. The chain joins TRBV19 to TRBJ1-5, with D possibly being TRBD1 (5 bases). Germline V CDR1 and CDR2: LNHDA, SQIVND (reference sequence). This CDR3 spans 15 amino acids. V lost 3 bases and J lost 0, with 9 bases in between.

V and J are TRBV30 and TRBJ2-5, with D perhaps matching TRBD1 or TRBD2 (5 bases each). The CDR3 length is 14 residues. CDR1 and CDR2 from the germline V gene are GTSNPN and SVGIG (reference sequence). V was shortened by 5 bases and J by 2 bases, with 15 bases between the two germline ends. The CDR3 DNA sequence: TGTGCCTGGGGGCCGGGACGTCTTCAAGAGACCCAGTACTTC. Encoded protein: CAWGPGRLQETQYF.

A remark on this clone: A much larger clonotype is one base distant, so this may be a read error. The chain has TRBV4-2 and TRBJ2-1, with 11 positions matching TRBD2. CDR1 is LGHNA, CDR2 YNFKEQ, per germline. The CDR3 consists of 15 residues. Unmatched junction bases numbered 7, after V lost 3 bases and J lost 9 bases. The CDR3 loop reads CASSQETSGNAEQFF. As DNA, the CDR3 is TGTGCCAGCAGCCAGGAGACTAGCGGGAATGCTGAGCAGTTCTTC.

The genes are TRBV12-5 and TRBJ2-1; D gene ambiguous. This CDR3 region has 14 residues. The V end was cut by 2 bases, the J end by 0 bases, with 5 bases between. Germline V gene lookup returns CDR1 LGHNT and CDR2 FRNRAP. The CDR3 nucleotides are TGTGCTAGTGGTTTGAGAAGCTCCTACAATGAGCAGTTCTTC. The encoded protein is CASGLRSSYNEQFF.

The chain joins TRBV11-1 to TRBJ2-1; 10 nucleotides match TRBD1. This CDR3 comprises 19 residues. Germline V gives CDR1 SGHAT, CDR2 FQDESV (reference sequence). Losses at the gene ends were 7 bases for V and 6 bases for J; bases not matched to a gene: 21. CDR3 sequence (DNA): TGTGCCAGCATCGCAGGACCGCTGGGACAGGGGTCGCTGGGCAATGAGCAGTTCTTC. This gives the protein CASIAGPLGQGSLGNEQFF.

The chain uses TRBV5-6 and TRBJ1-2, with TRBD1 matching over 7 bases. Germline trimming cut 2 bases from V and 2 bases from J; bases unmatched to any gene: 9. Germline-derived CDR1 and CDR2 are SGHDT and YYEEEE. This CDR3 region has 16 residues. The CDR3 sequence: CASSLFGTAKNYGYTF. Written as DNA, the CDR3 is TGTGCCAGCAGCTTATTTGGGACAGCCAAGAACTATGGCTACACCTTC.

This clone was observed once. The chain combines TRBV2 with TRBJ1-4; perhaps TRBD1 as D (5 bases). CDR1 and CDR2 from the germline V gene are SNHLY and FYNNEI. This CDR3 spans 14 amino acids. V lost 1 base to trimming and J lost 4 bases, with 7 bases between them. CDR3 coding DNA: TGTGCCAGCAGTGAAGGGGGCCTTAATGAAAAACTGTTTTTT. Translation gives CASSEGGLNEKLFF.

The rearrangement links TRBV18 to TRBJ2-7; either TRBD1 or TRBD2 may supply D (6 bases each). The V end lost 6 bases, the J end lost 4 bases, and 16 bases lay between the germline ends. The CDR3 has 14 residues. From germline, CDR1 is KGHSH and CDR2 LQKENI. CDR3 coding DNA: TGTGCCAGCTCGCCCTCGGGGGCCGGTTACGAGCAGTACTTC. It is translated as CASSPSGAGYEQYF.

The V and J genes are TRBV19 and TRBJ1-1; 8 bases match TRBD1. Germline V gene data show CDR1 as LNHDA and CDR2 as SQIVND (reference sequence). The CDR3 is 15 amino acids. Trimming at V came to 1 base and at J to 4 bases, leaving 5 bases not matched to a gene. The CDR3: CASSIVQGASTEAFF. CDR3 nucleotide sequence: TGTGCCAGTAGTATAGTTCAGGGGGCCAGCACTGAAGCTTTCTTT.

CDR3 coding DNA: TGTGCCAGTACACCCAGGGGGCGAACAGATACGCAGTATTTT. It is translated as CASTPRGRTDTQYF. The chain joins TRBV19 to TRBJ2-3, with 8 bases aligning to TRBD1. Germline V CDR1 and CDR2: LNHDA, SQIVND (reference sequence). With 7 bases clipped from V and 3 bases from J, the junction kept 6 bases outside the gene matches. The CDR3 runs 14 residues.

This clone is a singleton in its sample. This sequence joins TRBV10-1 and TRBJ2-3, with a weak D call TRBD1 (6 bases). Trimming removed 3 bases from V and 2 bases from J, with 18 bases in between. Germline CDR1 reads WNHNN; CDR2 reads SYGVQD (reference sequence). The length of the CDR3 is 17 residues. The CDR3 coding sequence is TGCGCCAGCAGTGATAGATTCCTACAGGGCAACACAGATACGCAGTATTTT. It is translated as CASSDRFLQGNTDTQYF.

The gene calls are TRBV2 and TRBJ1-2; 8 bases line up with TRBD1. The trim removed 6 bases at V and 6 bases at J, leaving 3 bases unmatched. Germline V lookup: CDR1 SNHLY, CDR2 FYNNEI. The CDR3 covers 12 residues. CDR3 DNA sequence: TGTGCCAGCAGGAGGACAGGGCATGGCTACACCTTC. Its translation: CASRRTGHGYTF.

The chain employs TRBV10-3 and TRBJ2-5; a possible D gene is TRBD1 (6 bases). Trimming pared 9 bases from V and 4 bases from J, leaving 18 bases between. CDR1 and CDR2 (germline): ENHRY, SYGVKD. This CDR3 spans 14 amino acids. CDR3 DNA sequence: TGTGCCATAGGCGCCGCACCACAGGGAGAGACCCAGTACTTC. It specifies CAIGAAPQGETQYF.

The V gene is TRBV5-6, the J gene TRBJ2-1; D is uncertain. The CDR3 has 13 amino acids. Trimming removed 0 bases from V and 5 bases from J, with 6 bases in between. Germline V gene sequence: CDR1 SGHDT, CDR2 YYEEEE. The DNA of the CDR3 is TGTGCCAGCAGCTTGGTTCAGGACAATGAGCAGTTCTTC. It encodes CASSLVQDNEQFF.

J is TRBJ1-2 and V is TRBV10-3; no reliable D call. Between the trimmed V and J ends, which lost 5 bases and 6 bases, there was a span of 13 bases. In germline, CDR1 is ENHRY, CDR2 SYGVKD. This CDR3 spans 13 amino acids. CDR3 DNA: TGTGCCATCAGTATCGGGCAGGAAGATGGCTACACCTTC. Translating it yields CAISIGQEDGYTF.